This passage covers 29 T cell receptor beta chains from one sample sequenced in a study of beta chain features in type 1 diabetes. The sequenced template was cDNA made from the entire isolated RNA. TCRdb's table, derived via immunoSEQ multiplex PCR, lists solely in-frame clones and lacks some. The repertoire holds 620,000 or so clones, around 16% seen once, with around 0.1% in the top ten. The sample was naive CD4+ T cells from blood. These TCRs come from a man between 18 and 29 years old in good health.

This clone appeared a single time. The chain joins TRBV2 to TRBJ2-7, with TRBD2 identical over 12 bases. The CDR3 is made up of 17 amino acids. Germline V CDR1 and CDR2: SNHLY, FYNNEI. V lost 7 bases to trimming and J lost 4 bases; unmatched junction nucleotides: 14. CDR3 nucleotide sequence: TGTGCCAGCAACAGAAGGTTGCTAGCGGGAGGGAAGTACGAGCAGTACTTC. This codes for CASNRRLLAGGKYEQYF.

This rearrangement joins TRBV5-1 to TRBJ2-1, with 7 positions matching TRBD1. The V segment lost 2 bases and the J segment 12 bases; nucleotides outside the gene matches: 14. The CDR3 spans 15 residues. Germline V gene sequence: CDR1 SGHRS, CDR2 YFSETQ. CDR3 amino acids: CASSLLPATGKGQFF. DNA for the CDR3: TGCGCCAGCAGCTTATTACCGGCGACAGGGAAGGGGCAGTTCTTC.

This clone occurred a few times. The chain employs TRBV6-6 and TRBJ1-4; D is ambiguous. The CDR3 runs to 15 residues. The germline CDR1 and CDR2 sequences are MNHNY and SVGAGI (reference sequence). The ends were cut back, 2 bases at V and 0 bases at J, with 7 bases in the middle. CDR3 protein: CASSYPAATNEKLFF. In DNA, the CDR3 is TGTGCCAGCAGTTACCCGGCAGCAACTAATGAAAAACTGTTTTTT.

This chain connects TRBV5-1 to TRBJ2-1; D is ambiguous. This CDR3 comprises 16 residues. Trimming removed 3 bases at V and 1 base at J, with 14 bases between. The germline gives CDR1 SGHRS, CDR2 YFSETQ. Here the CDR3 reads CASSYMLVGSYNEQFF. The CDR3, as DNA: TGCGCCAGCAGCTACATGCTGGTAGGGTCCTACAATGAGCAGTTCTTC. Full variable domain (outside the CDR3, taken from reference TRBV5-1 and TRBJ2-1): KAGVTQTPRYLIKTRGQQVTLSCSPISGHRSVSWYQQTPGQGLQFLFEYFSETQRNKGNFPGRFSGRQFSNSRSEMNVSTLELGDSALYLCASSYMLVGSYNEQFFGPGTRLTVL.

This clone was observed a few times. V is TRBV14 and J is TRBJ1-2; 8 bases match TRBD1. The CDR3 contains 15 residues. The trim removed 1 base at V and 4 bases at J, leaving 5 bases unmatched. Germline V gives CDR1 SGHDN, CDR2 FVKESK. As DNA, the CDR3 is TGTGCCAGCAGCCAAGTTGGACAGGGCCCCTATGGCTACACCTTC. Its translation is CASSQVGQGPYGYTF.

For this clone: Other DNA sequences in this sample translate to the same CDR3. V and J are TRBV18 and TRBJ1-1; maybe TRBD1 (5 bases). Germline CDR1 KGHSH, CDR2 LQKENI. V was cut by 6 bases and J by 1 base, with 12 bases left in between. The CDR3 covers 14 residues. The CDR3 region is CASSQGRSNTEAFF. In DNA form, the CDR3 reads TGTGCCAGCTCGCAGGGACGGTCGAACACTGAAGCTTTCTTT. Complete variable domain (other parts from reference TRBV18 and TRBJ1-1): NAGVMQNPRHLVRRRGQEARLRCSPMKGHSHVYWYRQLPEEGLKFMVYLQKENIIDESGMPKERFSAEFPKEGPSILRIQQVVRGDSAAYFCASSQGRSNTEAFFGQGTRLTVV.

The CDR3, as DNA: TGTGCCAGCAGCAGGTGGGGGGCCGACTATGGCTACACCTTC. Translation: CASSRWGADYGYTF. The chain has TRBV7-9 and TRBJ1-2; tentatively, D is TRBD1 (6 bases). The V end lost 5 bases, the J end lost 3 bases, and 13 bases lay between the germline ends. The CDR3 length is 14 residues. The V gene's germline CDR1 is SEHNR and CDR2 FQNEAQ (reference sequence).

Ten or more counts support this clone. At the DNA level, this CDR3 is encoded by other sequences in the same sample as well. This sequence joins TRBV28 and TRBJ2-5, with D uncertain. V was pared by 6 bases and J by 1 base, with 0 bases between. The germline V gene has CDR1 MDHEN and CDR2 SYDVKM. There are 10 residues in the CDR3. DNA for the CDR3: TGTGCCAGCAGCCAAGAGACCCAGTACTTC. It yields the protein CASSQETQYF.

This chain joins TRBV30 and TRBJ2-7; no firm D call. V lost 2 bases, J lost 7 bases, and 12 bases lay in between. The germline V gene encodes CDR1 GTSNPN and CDR2 SVGIG (reference sequence). The CDR3 has 12 residues. CDR3 in amino acids: CAWSKAVGEQYF. The CDR3 coding sequence is TGTGCCTGGAGTAAGGCGGTCGGAGAGCAGTACTTC. The whole variable domain, remainder taken from reference TRBV30 and TRBJ2-7, is SQTIHQWPATLVQPVGSPLSLECTVEGTSNPNLYWYRQAAGRGLQLLFYSVGIGQISSEVPQNLSASRPQDRQFILSSKKLLLSDSGFYLCAWSKAVGEQYFGPGTRLTVT.

The chain carries TRBV18 and TRBJ1-1; D call uncertain. Germline V CDR1 and CDR2: KGHSH, LQKENI. The CDR3 is 13 amino acids. V shed 0 bases and J shed 7 bases, with 9 bases lying between them. CDR3 sequence: CASSPPGNGEAFF. CDR3 bases: TGTGCCAGCTCACCACCAGGGAATGGTGAAGCTTTCTTT.

The rearrangement uses TRBV6-5 and TRBJ2-1; 13 positions match TRBD2. Germline lookup yields CDR1 MNHEY and CDR2 SVGAGI. The trim removed 7 bases at V and 9 bases at J, leaving 3 bases unmatched. The CDR3 is 13 amino acids. CDR3 residues: CASKLAGGSEQFF. Written as DNA, the CDR3 is TGTGCCAGCAAACTAGCGGGAGGGAGTGAGCAGTTCTTC.

Only a few counts were recorded for this clone. Other DNA sequences in this specimen translate into the identical CDR3. The chain combines TRBV5-1 with TRBJ1-1; unclear D gene. CDR3 size: 14 residues. CDR1 is SGHRS and CDR2 is YFSETQ in the germline V gene. V was shortened by 0 bases and J by 1 base, with 7 bases between the two germline ends. The CDR3 sequence is CASSLEGRNTEAFF. CDR3 DNA sequence: TGCGCCAGCAGCTTGGAAGGCAGGAACACTGAAGCTTTCTTT.

CDR3 in DNA: TGTGCCAGCTCACTTCCGTATTTCAGCTACGAGCAGTACTTC. Protein: CASSLPYFSYEQYF. V usage is TRBV18 and J usage is TRBJ2-7; D is uncertain. Trimming stripped 4 bases from V and 3 bases from J, with 13 bases between. Germline lookup yields CDR1 KGHSH and CDR2 LQKENI. The CDR3 covers 14 residues.

This clone has only a few counts. CDR3 sequence (DNA): TGCGCCAGCAGCTTGGTTATTAGGGACACCTACGAGCAGTACTTC. Translation: CASSLVIRDTYEQYF. The chain uses TRBV5-1 and TRBJ2-7; D possibly corresponds to TRBD1 (6 bases). Germline-derived CDR1 and CDR2 are SGHRS and YFSETQ. V was clipped by 0 bases and J by 2 bases, with 12 bases between them. The CDR3 runs to 15 residues.

This clone was counted between two and nine times. The chain joins TRBV5-4 to TRBJ1-2; a possible D gene is TRBD1 (6 bases). Trimming took off 2 bases at V and 2 bases at J, with 19 bases between the two ends. CDR3 length: 17 amino acids. Germline CDR1 reads SGHNT; CDR2 reads YYREEE (reference sequence). The CDR3 loop reads CASSFLTGRTTNYGYTF. The CDR3, as DNA: TGTGCCAGCAGCTTCCTGACAGGAAGAACTACCAACTATGGCTACACCTTC. Supplemented by reference TRBV5-4 and TRBJ1-2, the full variable domain reads ETGVTQSPTHLIKTRGQQVTLRCSSQSGHNTVSWYQQALGQGPQFIFQYYREEENGRGNFPPRFSGLQFPNYSSELNVNALELDDSALYLCASSFLTGRTTNYGYTFGSGTRLTVV.

This clone appeared once. The V call is TRBV2, the J call TRBJ1-3; possibly TRBD1 for D (5 bases). V was pared by 1 base and J by 6 bases, with 16 bases between. CDR1 SNHLY and CDR2 FYNNEI come from the germline V gene. The CDR3 has 16 amino acids. CDR3 DNA sequence: TGTGCCAGCAGTGAAGAGGCGATAGGGGTGGTAAACACCATATATTTT. Its protein is CASSEEAIGVVNTIYF.

At least ten counts were recorded for this clone. The genes are TRBV10-3 and TRBJ2-4; 7 positions agree with TRBD2. Per germline, CDR1 ENHRY and CDR2 SYGVKD. The CDR3 spans 15 residues. V was pared by 2 bases and J by 1 base, with 2 bases of the junction left unmatched. CDR3 sequence reads: CAISEPAGAKNIQYF. The CDR3 DNA reads as TGTGCCATCAGTGAGCCAGCGGGGGCCAAAAACATTCAGTACTTC.

This chain joins TRBV28 and TRBJ1-1, with D uncertain. The ends were cut back, 5 bases at V and 1 base at J, with 5 bases in the middle. The CDR3 is 12 amino acids. Per germline, CDR1 MDHEN and CDR2 SYDVKM. The CDR3 loop reads CASSRRNTEAFF. The DNA for the CDR3 is TGTGCCAGCAGTCGCAGGAACACTGAAGCTTTCTTT.

V gene TRBV6-5 combines with J gene TRBJ2-7; D might be TRBD1 (5 bases). V was shortened by 1 base and J by 0 bases, with 13 bases between the two germline ends. The V gene's germline CDR1 is MNHEY and CDR2 SVGAGI. The CDR3 is 16 residues long. The CDR3 nucleotides are TGTGCCAGCAGTTACTTATCAGGGCGTAGCTCCTACGAGCAGTACTTC. Its translation is CASSYLSGRSSYEQYF.

This clone was detected only a few times. DNA of the CDR3: TGCGCCAGCAGCTTGGAACAGGGAAGGGGGACCCAGTACTTC. This gives the protein CASSLEQGRGTQYF. This chain joins TRBV5-1 and TRBJ2-5, with a weak D call TRBD1 (6 bases). With 0 bases removed from V and 7 bases from J, the gap between germline ends came to 13 bases. The CDR3 covers 14 residues. Per germline, CDR1 SGHRS and CDR2 YFSETQ.

The CDR3 DNA is TGTGCCAGCAGTCCTAGCGGAGGGGGCACAGATACGCAGTATTTT. Translating it yields CASSPSGGGTDTQYF. The rearrangement uses TRBV28 and TRBJ2-3; 7 nucleotides align to TRBD2. V shed 5 bases, J shed 1 base, and the junction held 6 bases outside the gene matches. This CDR3 has 15 amino acids. The V gene's germline CDR1 is MDHEN and CDR2 SYDVKM.

V is TRBV28 and J is TRBJ2-4; possibly TRBD1 for D (6 bases). Germline CDR1 and CDR2: MDHEN and SYDVKM. CDR3 length: 16 amino acids. V was cut by 6 bases and J by 0 bases, with 15 bases left in between. CDR3 nucleotides: TGTGCCAGCAGCTCCGGGACAAACCTAGCCAAAAACATTCAGTACTTC. Translation gives CASSSGTNLAKNIQYF.

The CDR3 loop reads CASSYPRNEQFF. In nucleotides, the CDR3 is TGTGCCAGCAGCTACCCTAGGAATGAGCAGTTCTTC. This rearrangement joins TRBV9 to TRBJ2-1; unclear D gene. The V and J ends lost 4 bases and 7 bases respectively, with 9 bases between them. Per the germline V gene, CDR1 is SGDLS and CDR2 is YYNGEE. CDR3 length: 12 amino acids. The full variable domain, completed using reference TRBV9 and TRBJ2-1, is DSGVTQTPKHLITATGQRVTLRCSPRSGDLSVYWYQQSLDQGLQFLIQYYNGEERAKGNILERFSAQQFPDLHSELNLSSLELGDSALYFCASSYPRNEQFFGPGTRLTVL.

At least ten counts were recorded for this clone. The chain joins TRBV14 to TRBJ2-7; 7 bases are shared with TRBD1. The V gene end was trimmed by 4 bases and the J gene end by 3 bases; junction bases not matched to a gene: 9. Germline V CDR1 and CDR2: SGHDN, FVKESK. CDR3 size: 15 residues. CDR3 region: CASSRGGLGIYEQYF. The CDR3 DNA is TGTGCCAGCAGCCGAGGGGGCTTGGGAATCTACGAGCAGTACTTC.

This chain joins TRBV29-1 and TRBJ1-5; tentative D call: TRBD1 (5 bases). V lost 4 bases to trimming and J lost 0 bases, with 7 bases between them. CDR3 length: 13 amino acids. In germline, CDR1 is SQVTM, CDR2 ANQGSEA. DNA for the CDR3: TGCAGCGTTGTCAGGGATAGCAATCAGCCCCAGCATTTT. It specifies CSVVRDSNQPQHF.

The J gene is TRBJ2-2, the V gene TRBV9; 10 nucleotides match TRBD2. The CDR3 totals 16 residues. Germline V gene data show CDR1 as SGDLS and CDR2 as YYNGEE. V was clipped by 5 bases and J by 0 bases; unmatched bases: 4. This chain's CDR3 is CASSLAGATNTGELFF. The CDR3 DNA follows: TGTGCCAGCAGTCTAGCGGGAGCGACGAACACCGGGGAGCTGTTTTTT.

This clone has a handful of counts. The chain has TRBV7-8 and TRBJ2-1, with 7 nucleotides matching TRBD1. J gave up 1 base and V 2 bases, and 5 bases lay outside the gene matches. The CDR3 length is 16 residues. CDR1 and CDR2 (germline): SGHVS, FQNEAQ. The CDR3 bases are TGTGCCAGCAGCTTAAGGGGGCTAGAATCCTACAATGAGCAGTTCTTC. The encoded protein is CASSLRGLESYNEQFF.

The rearrangement joins TRBV6-5 to TRBJ2-5, with unresolved D. The CDR3 is 13 residues long. The ends were cut back, 8 bases at V and 2 bases at J, with 12 bases in the middle. CDR1 is MNHEY and CDR2 is SVGAGI in the germline V gene. The CDR3, as DNA: TGTGCCAGCGCGGTGAGACATCAAGAGACCCAGTACTTC. This gives the protein CASAVRHQETQYF.

The gene calls are TRBV28 and TRBJ1-6, with D perhaps TRBD1 (5 bases). Germline CDR1 reads MDHEN; CDR2 reads SYDVKM. CDR3 size: 17 residues. The V and J ends lost 7 bases and 0 bases respectively, with 16 bases between them. DNA for the CDR3: TGTGCCAGCAAACCCCGCAGTAGGGGCTCCTATAATTCACCCCTCCACTTT. Its protein is CASKPRSRGSYNSPLHF.